A selection of T cell receptor beta chains follows, all from one sample in a study of cytomegalovirus exposure and HLA in healthy donors. Only in-frame clones appear in the TCRdb table, and some are missing; sequencing was by immunoSEQ multiplex PCR. The table has 70,000 to 85,000 clones, 65% to 75% seen once. The specimen sequenced was PBMCs. Source of these receptors: a man aged 40-55 years in good health and CMV-seropositive. The CDR3 runs from the conserved cysteine through the conserved F or W. The order of the fields is clone size, V gene, D gene, J gene, CDR3 DNA, CDR3 protein. The D gene is left open where the match is weak. Clone size appears in some rows only: once, few, many, or a class for an expanded clone.

.	TRBV5-6	TRBD1	TRBJ1-5	TGTGCCAGCAGCTTGGCCGGGACAGGTCCCAGGGGGCCCCAGCATTTT	CASSLAGTGPRGPQHF
few	TRBV19	TRBD2	TRBJ2-7	TGTGCCAGTAGTAGAAGCGGGGGTACCTACGAGCAGTACTTC	CASSRSGGTYEQYF
.	TRBV15	.	TRBJ2-2	TGTGCCACCAGCAGCCCACACGACTCCGACACCGGGGAGCTGTTTTTT	CATSSPHDSDTGELFF
.	TRBV6-1	TRBD2	TRBJ2-7	TGTGCCAGCAGTGCCTATACTAGCGGGATGAGCTCCTACGAGCAGTACTTC	CASSAYTSGMSSYEQYF
.	TRBV5-1	TRBD1	TRBJ2-5	TGCGCCAGCAGCGAGAGGACAGGGGGTGAAGAGACCCAGTACTTC	CASSERTGGEETQYF
.	TRBV5-1	TRBD2	TRBJ2-1	TGCGCCAGCAGTCGTAGTAGCGGGCAAAATGAGCAGTTCTTC	CASSRSSGQNEQFF
few	TRBV18	TRBD1	TRBJ2-5	TGTGCCAGCTCACCGGGACAGAAAGAGACCCAGTACTTC	CASSPGQKETQYF
.	TRBV28	.	TRBJ2-5	TGTGCCAGCAGTTCCCCCGCAGGGTTAGGAAGGGAGACCCAGTACTTC	CASSSPAGLGRETQYF
.	TRBV2	TRBD2	TRBJ2-3	TGTGCCAGCAGTGACATAGCGGGGGGGACAGATACGCAGTATTTT	CASSDIAGGTDTQYF
few	TRBV18	TRBD2	TRBJ2-3	TGTGCCAGCTCACCACTCTCGGGGGGGCCAGCAGATACGCAGTATTTT	CASSPLSGGPADTQYF
.	TRBV6-5	TRBD1	TRBJ2-7	TGTGCCAGCAGTTATTCGACAGGGGACGAGCAGTACTTC	CASSYSTGDEQYF
.	TRBV4-1	.	TRBJ2-7	TGCGCCAGCAGCCAGGCGGGACAGCTATCCTACGAGCAGTACTTC	CASSQAGQLSYEQYF
.	TRBV2	TRBD2	TRBJ2-6	TGTGCCAGCAGAGCGGGAGTCTCTGGGGCCAACGTCCTGACTTTC	CASRAGVSGANVLTF
.	TRBV5-1	TRBD2	TRBJ2-3	TGCGCCAGCAGCCCGGGACTAGCGGGGGGGTCCGATACGCAGTATTTT	CASSPGLAGGSDTQYF
.	TRBV27	.	TRBJ2-3	TGTGCCAGCACTCCTGGGAGTAGCGGCACAGATACGCAGTATTTT	CASTPGSSGTDTQYF
.	TRBV27	.	TRBJ2-2	TGTGCCAGCAGCGCGGGTTCGGTTTGGACCGGGGAGCTGTTTTTT	CASSAGSVWTGELFF
few	TRBV7-3	.	TRBJ1-1	TGTGCCAGCAGCTTAACGCAGGGGAAGAACACTGAAGCTTTCTTT	CASSLTQGKNTEAFF